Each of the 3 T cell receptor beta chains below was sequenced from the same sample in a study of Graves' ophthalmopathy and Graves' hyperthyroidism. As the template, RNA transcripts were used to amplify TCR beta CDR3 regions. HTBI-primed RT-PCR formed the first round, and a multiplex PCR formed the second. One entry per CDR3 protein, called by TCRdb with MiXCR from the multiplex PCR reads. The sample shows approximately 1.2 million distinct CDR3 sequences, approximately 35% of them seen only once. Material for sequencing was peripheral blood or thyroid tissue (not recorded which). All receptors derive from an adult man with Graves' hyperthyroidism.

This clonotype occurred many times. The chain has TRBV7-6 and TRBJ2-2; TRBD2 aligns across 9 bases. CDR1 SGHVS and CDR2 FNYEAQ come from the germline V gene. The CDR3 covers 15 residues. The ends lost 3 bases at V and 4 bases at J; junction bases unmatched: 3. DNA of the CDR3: TGTGCCAGCAGCTTTAGCGGGAGTCGCACCGGGGAGCTGTTTTTT. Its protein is CASSFSGSRTGELFF.

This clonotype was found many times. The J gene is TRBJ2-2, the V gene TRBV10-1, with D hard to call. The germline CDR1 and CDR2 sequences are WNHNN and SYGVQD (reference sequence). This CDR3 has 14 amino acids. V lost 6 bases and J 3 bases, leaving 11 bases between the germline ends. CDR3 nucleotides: TGCGCCAGCAGATCCGCCCAGGACACCGGGGAGCTGTTTTTT. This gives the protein CASRSAQDTGELFF.

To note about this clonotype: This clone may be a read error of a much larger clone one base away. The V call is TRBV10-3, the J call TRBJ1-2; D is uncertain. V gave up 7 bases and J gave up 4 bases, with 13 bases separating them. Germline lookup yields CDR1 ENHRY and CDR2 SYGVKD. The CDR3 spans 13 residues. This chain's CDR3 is CAINAPGGYGYTF. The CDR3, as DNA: TGTGCCATCAATGCCCCAGGCGGCTATGGCTACACCTTC.